One sample yielded the 13 T cell receptor beta chains listed below, sequenced in a study of OX40 agonist ivuxolimab in advanced cancers. TCRdb's table, derived via immunoSEQ multiplex PCR, lists solely in-frame clones and lacks some. This table has about 36,000 clones, around 77% appearing once. The input for sequencing was CD4+ or CD8+ T cells sorted from blood, taken in a trial of the OX40 agonist ivuxolimab. The receptors stem from an adult with an advanced solid tumor such as melanoma, head and neck, liver or kidney cancer.

The chain has TRBV7-3 and TRBJ1-2, with 9 bases that match TRBD1. J lost 8 bases, V lost 4 bases, and 11 bases had no gene match. Germline-derived CDR1 and CDR2 are SGHTA and FQGTGA. The CDR3 is 15 residues long. Here the CDR3 reads CASSSFTRQGEGYTF. The CDR3 region has the DNA TGTGCCAGCAGCTCCTTTACACGACAGGGGGAAGGCTACACCTTC.

The genes are TRBV7-9 and TRBJ2-3; 11 positions match TRBD2. Germline V gene sequence: CDR1 SEHNR, CDR2 FQNEAQ (reference sequence). The CDR3 runs 14 residues. The trim removed 4 bases at V and 4 bases at J, leaving 1 base unmatched. In nucleotides, the CDR3 is TGTGCCAGCAGCTCGGGACTAGCGGCAGATACGCAGTATTTT. Amino acid sequence: CASSSGLAADTQYF.

The rearrangement joins TRBV6-6 to TRBJ2-7; the match to TRBD1 covers 8 bases. This CDR3 region has 14 residues. The germline CDR1 and CDR2 sequences are MNHNY and SVGAGI (reference sequence). J was trimmed by 1 base and V by 8 bases; bases with no gene match: 7. CDR3: CASGTGRVSYEQYF. Here the CDR3 DNA reads TGTGCCAGCGGGACAGGAAGAGTGTCCTACGAGCAGTACTTC.

This clone was seen a handful of times. The CDR3 reads CASSGGTNLNTEAFF. The DNA of the CDR3 is TGTGCCAGCAGTGGCGGGACAAACCTGAACACTGAAGCTTTCTTT. The V and J genes are TRBV6-1 and TRBJ1-1, with a possible D match to TRBD1 (6 bases). There are 15 residues in the CDR3. V gave up 4 bases and J gave up 0 bases, with 12 bases separating them. Germline CDR1 reads MNHNS; CDR2 reads SASEGT.

The chain combines TRBV10-2 with TRBJ2-7; D not resolved. With 2 bases removed from V and 3 bases from J, the gap between germline ends came to 14 bases. Germline-derived CDR1 and CDR2 are WSHSY and SAAADI. This CDR3 spans 15 amino acids. The CDR3: CASSERSLRFYEQYF. For the CDR3, the DNA is TGCGCCAGCAGTGAGAGGTCACTACGCTTCTACGAGCAGTACTTC.

The count of this clone is one. The chain is built from TRBV4-1 and TRBJ1-1; D is perhaps TRBD1 (5 bases). V dropped 1 base and J dropped 4 bases, with 16 bases sitting between them. This CDR3 is built from 16 residues. CDR1 is MGHRA, CDR2 YSYEKL, per germline. The chain's CDR3 is CASSQVGPVGGTEAFF. CDR3 DNA sequence: TGCGCCAGCAGCCAAGTAGGCCCGGTCGGGGGCACTGAAGCTTTCTTT.

The chain links TRBV4-3 to TRBJ1-2; no firm D call. The ends were cut back, 2 bases at V and 5 bases at J, with 15 bases in the middle. The CDR3 covers 15 residues. Germline V CDR1 and CDR2: LGHNA, YSLEER. This chain's CDR3 is CASSQSRQVLYGYTF. In DNA form, the CDR3 reads TGCGCCAGCAGCCAATCGAGGCAGGTGTTGTATGGCTACACCTTC.

The chain is built from TRBV19 and TRBJ2-2; D may correspond to TRBD1 or TRBD2 (6 bases each). V was pared by 9 bases and J by 5 bases, with 19 bases between. The CDR3 runs 15 residues. Germline CDR1 reads LNHDA; CDR2 reads SQIVND (reference sequence). CDR3 in DNA: TGTGCCAGCAGATGGACGGGGGCAGGAACCGGGGAGCTGTTTTTT. Protein: CASRWTGAGTGELFF.

The V and J genes are TRBV28 and TRBJ2-7; D is ambiguous. Germline CDR1 is MDHEN and CDR2 is SYDVKM. Trimming took 7 bases from V and 5 from J, leaving 21 bases between them. This CDR3 is 15 amino acids long. CDR3 sequence: CASTMGIGNLDEQYF. The DNA for the CDR3 is TGTGCCAGCACCATGGGGATAGGGAATTTGGACGAGCAGTACTTC.

The chain carries TRBV14 and TRBJ2-3; D is perhaps TRBD1 (6 bases). Germline CDR1 reads SGHDN; CDR2 reads FVKESK. V dropped 0 bases and J dropped 14 bases, with 30 bases sitting between them. The CDR3 runs to 18 residues. The CDR3 region is CASSQENEVIAGRDILYF. In nucleotides, the CDR3 is TGTGCCAGCAGCCAAGAGAATGAAGTAATCGCTGGCCGGGACATATTGTATTTT. The full variable domain, completed using reference TRBV14 and TRBJ2-3, is EAGVTQFPSHSVIEKGQTVTLRCDPISGHDNLYWYRRVMGKEIKFLLHFVKESKQDESGMPNNRFLAERTGGTYSTLKVQPAELEDSGVYFCASSQENEVIAGRDILYFGPGTRLTVL.

The J gene is TRBJ2-7, the V gene TRBV7-8, with D uncertain. This CDR3 comprises 13 residues. Trimming pared 0 bases from V and 0 bases from J, leaving 3 bases between. Germline V gene lookup returns CDR1 SGHVS and CDR2 FQNEAQ. CDR3 amino acids: CASSLAVSYEQYF. The CDR3 DNA follows: TGTGCCAGCAGCTTAGCGGTCTCCTACGAGCAGTACTTC.

The CDR3 sequence: CSGLGNEQFF. The CDR3 nucleotides are TGCAGCGGCCTTGGCAATGAGCAGTTCTTC. V is TRBV29-1 and J is TRBJ2-1; D call uncertain. The germline gives CDR1 SQVTM, CDR2 ANQGSEA. V was trimmed by 7 bases and J by 6 bases, leaving 7 bases between them. This CDR3 spans 10 amino acids.

The rearrangement joins TRBV28 to TRBJ2-7; 7 bases match TRBD1. The CDR3 runs to 15 residues. Germline CDR1 MDHEN, CDR2 SYDVKM. With V trimmed by 5 bases and J by 2 bases, 9 bases remained unmatched. The CDR3 region is CASSPGTVPTYEQYF. In DNA, the CDR3 is TGTGCCAGCAGTCCCGGGACAGTCCCTACCTACGAGCAGTACTTC.